These 28 T cell receptor beta chains originate from one sample sequenced in a study of CD8 T cells in Susac syndrome. The RNA input was about 0.45 to 1 ug, and it was reverse transcribed with random hexamers. TCRdb analysed the immunoSEQ multiplex PCR reads with MiXCR anew, one entry per CDR3 protein. Seen here are about 200,000 distinct CDR3 sequences, approximately 93% observed once, and the top ten hold 0.1% to 0.12%. The sequenced material came from CD4+ T cells from PBMCs. The receptors stem from a human donor in good health.

The rearrangement uses TRBV30 and TRBJ1-5; D gene ambiguous. This CDR3 has 13 amino acids. V was shortened by 0 bases and J by 7 bases, with 10 bases between the two germline ends. CDR1 GTSNPN and CDR2 SVGIG come from the germline V gene (reference sequence). The CDR3 nucleotides are TGTGCCTGGAGTGTTGGGGAATCCCAGCCCCAGCATTTT. It specifies CAWSVGESQPQHF.

The chain is built from TRBV16 and TRBJ2-1; a possible D gene is TRBD2 (6 bases). V shed 4 bases and J shed 2 bases, with 15 bases lying between them. The germline V gene encodes CDR1 KGHSY and CDR2 FQNENV. This CDR3 region has 16 residues. The CDR3 DNA reads as TGTGCCAGCAGCCCCCTGGTGGGGGGTACCTACAATGAGCAGTTCTTC. Its protein product is CASSPLVGGTYNEQFF. Together with reference TRBV16 and TRBJ2-1, the CDR3 gives the full variable domain: GEEVAQTPKHLVRGEGQKAKLYCAPIKGHSYVFWYQQVLKNEFKFLISFQNENVFDETGMPKERFSAKCLPNSPCSLEIQATKLEDSAVYFCASSPLVGGTYNEQFFGPGTRLTVL.

The CDR3 region is CASRGDRRGNTEAFF. The CDR3 DNA reads as TGTGCCAGTAGGGGGGACCGTCGGGGGAACACTGAAGCTTTCTTT. V gene TRBV19 combines with J gene TRBJ1-1, with a weak D call TRBD1 (5 bases). CDR1 and CDR2 from the germline V gene are LNHDA and SQIVND (reference sequence). Trimming took off 6 bases at V and 1 base at J, with 15 bases between the two ends. CDR3 length equals 15 residues.

The rearrangement uses TRBV5-8 and TRBJ2-6, with a weak D call TRBD1 (5 bases). V was clipped by 6 bases and J by 2 bases, with 18 bases between them. The germline gives CDR1 SGHTS, CDR2 YDEGEE. The CDR3 consists of 17 residues. CDR3 sequence: CASTHPAKGTGANVLTF. The DNA of the CDR3 is TGTGCCAGCACCCACCCGGCAAAGGGGACTGGGGCCAACGTCCTGACTTTC.

V usage is TRBV25-1 and J usage is TRBJ2-1; D possibly corresponds to TRBD1 (5 bases). The V gene lost 3 bases and the J gene lost 3 bases, with 9 bases spanning the gap. The germline V gene encodes CDR1 MGHDK and CDR2 SYGVNS. This CDR3 is 14 amino acids long. The CDR3 region has the DNA TGTGCCAGCAGTGAGGCACAGGTCTACAATGAGCAGTTCTTC. This codes for CASSEAQVYNEQFF.

V and J are TRBV5-6 and TRBJ2-4; TRBD1 is a possible D gene (6 bases). This CDR3 is 13 amino acids long. Trimming cost V 4 bases and J 6 bases, with 11 bases left between them. Germline V gene lookup returns CDR1 SGHDT and CDR2 YYEEEE. The CDR3 sequence is CASSPTRGNIQYF. CDR3 coding DNA: TGTGCCAGCAGCCCGACCAGGGGAAACATTCAGTACTTC.

The genes are TRBV20-1 and TRBJ2-5; 9 bases agree with TRBD2. CDR3 length equals 14 residues. Looked up from germline, CDR1 is DFQATT and CDR2 is SNEGSKA (reference sequence). The J segment lost 4 bases and the V segment lost 6 bases, leaving 9 bases of the junction unmatched. The CDR3 protein is CSAPSGVHVETQYF. The DNA for the CDR3 is TGCAGTGCCCCTAGCGGGGTCCATGTAGAGACCCAGTACTTC.

This sequence joins TRBV9 and TRBJ2-2, with D possibly being TRBD1 (6 bases). Germline assignment: CDR1 SGDLS and CDR2 YYNGEE. The CDR3 loop spans 15 amino acids. V was cut by 0 bases and J by 1 base, with 7 bases left in between. CDR3 region: CASSVGGLNTGELFF. The DNA of the CDR3 is TGTGCCAGCAGCGTAGGGGGGCTGAACACCGGGGAGCTGTTTTTT.

V and J are TRBV6-6 and TRBJ1-2; D is ambiguous. The CDR3 loop spans 10 amino acids. Trimming left V 6 bases short and J 8 bases short, with 7 bases between. CDR1 and CDR2 from the germline V gene are MNHNY and SVGAGI (reference sequence). CDR3: CASRTLGYTF. The CDR3, as DNA: TGTGCCAGCAGAACGCTGGGCTACACCTTC.

The chain has TRBV7-3 and TRBJ1-1; TRBD1 agrees at 8 bases. The V gene end was trimmed by 3 bases and the J gene end by 8 bases; junction bases not matched to a gene: 2. CDR1 SGHTA and CDR2 FQGTGA come from the germline V gene. The CDR3 consists of 12 residues. The CDR3 loop is CASSFGQGEAFF. As DNA, the CDR3 is TGTGCCAGCAGCTTTGGACAGGGCGAAGCTTTCTTT.

This clonotype came up once. The chain has TRBV6-5 and TRBJ2-2; TRBD1 matches 8 bases. Germline V gene lookup returns CDR1 MNHEY and CDR2 SVGAGI. The CDR3 runs 16 residues. V lost 0 bases to trimming and J lost 1 base; unmatched junction nucleotides: 1. CDR3 DNA sequence: TGTGCCAGCAGTTACTCTACAGGGGGGAACACCGGGGAGCTGTTTTTT. Translated: CASSYSTGGNTGELFF.

The genes are TRBV6-2 or TRBV6-3 and TRBJ1-2; tentatively, D is TRBD1 (5 bases). Trimming left V 2 bases short and J 9 bases short, with 10 bases between. The germline gives CDR1 MNHEY, CDR2 SVGEGT. This CDR3 comprises 12 residues. CDR3 amino acids: CASSYGGASYTF. CDR3 DNA sequence: TGTGCCAGCAGTTACGGAGGGGCTAGCTACACCTTC.

The CDR3 sequence: CASGAATDTQYF. The CDR3 coding sequence is TGCGCCAGCGGGGCTGCGACAGATACGCAGTATTTT. The chain employs TRBV5-1 and TRBJ2-3; a possible D gene is TRBD1 (5 bases). CDR1 SGHRS and CDR2 YFSETQ come from the germline V gene. The CDR3 is made up of 12 amino acids. Trimming shortened V by 7 bases and J by 3 bases, and 9 bases separated the two germline ends.

J is TRBJ1-1 and V is TRBV20-1; the D gene is possibly TRBD1 (5 bases). Germline CDR1 and CDR2: DFQATT and SNEGSKA (reference sequence). V lost 3 bases and J lost 0, with 20 bases in between. The CDR3 totals 17 residues. In DNA form, the CDR3 reads TGCAGTGCTAGTGGCCTACTTGCGGGGGGACTGAACACTGAAGCTTTCTTT. This codes for CSASGLLAGGLNTEAFF.

The chain couples TRBV6-6 to TRBJ1-3; the D is unclear. Germline V gives CDR1 MNHNY, CDR2 SVGAGI (reference sequence). The CDR3 runs 14 residues. Trimming took off 6 bases at V and 1 base at J, with 10 bases between the two ends. CDR3 loop: CASRGSISGNTIYF. In DNA, the CDR3 is TGTGCCAGCAGGGGGTCGATATCTGGAAACACCATATATTTT.

The chain recombines TRBV12-3 or TRBV12-4 with TRBJ2-2; perhaps D is TRBD1 or TRBD2 (7 bases each). The CDR3 has 16 residues. The germline V and J ends were trimmed by 5 bases and 2 bases, with 15 bases remaining between them. CDR3: CASSPGGATNTGELFF. In DNA form, the CDR3 reads TGTGCCAGCAGTCCAGGGGGGGCTACAAACACCGGGGAGCTGTTTTTT.

The CDR3 reads CASSLGTGLISGANVLTF. The CDR3 region has the DNA TGTGCCAGCAGCCTGGGGACAGGTTTAATTTCTGGGGCCAACGTCCTGACTTTC. V gene TRBV7-9 combines with J gene TRBJ2-6, with 8 bases aligning to TRBD1. With 5 bases clipped from V and 1 base from J, the junction kept 10 bases outside the gene matches. The CDR3 is 18 residues long. Germline lookup yields CDR1 SEHNR and CDR2 FQNEAQ (reference sequence).

The chain joins TRBV6-1 to TRBJ2-3; D unresolved. The germline CDR1 and CDR2 sequences are MNHNS and SASEGT. Trimming left V 10 bases short and J 2 bases short, with 7 bases between. The CDR3 spans 11 residues. CDR3 sequence reads: CAMGHTDTQYF. DNA of the CDR3: TGTGCCATGGGCCACACAGATACGCAGTATTTT.

V and J are TRBV9 and TRBJ2-2; D might be TRBD1 (6 bases). The CDR3 length is 15 residues. V shed 0 bases and J shed 6 bases, with 12 bases lying between them. CDR1 is SGDLS and CDR2 is YYNGEE in the germline V gene. For the CDR3, the DNA is TGTGCCAGCAGCGTAGGGGCAGGGGATGCCGGGGAGCTGTTTTTT. Translating it yields CASSVGAGDAGELFF.

The J gene is TRBJ1-1, the V gene TRBV30; D is unresolved. The CDR3 runs to 16 residues. V lost 3 bases and J lost 6, with 23 bases in between. Germline CDR1 GTSNPN, CDR2 SVGIG (reference sequence). The CDR3 DNA is TGTGCCTGGAGCCCCGTTATTCAATTGTACGGCCCTGAAGCTTTCTTT. Translation gives CAWSPVIQLYGPEAFF. Looking up the rest from reference TRBV30 and TRBJ1-1 gives the full variable domain: SQTIHQWPATLVQPVGSPLSLECTVEGTSNPNLYWYRQAAGRGLQLLFYSVGIGQISSEVPQNLSASRPQDRQFILSSKKLLLSDSGFYLCAWSPVIQLYGPEAFFGQGTRLTVV.

The chain has TRBV3-1 and TRBJ1-1; D unresolved. Trimming cost V 1 base and J 5 bases, with 8 bases left between them. The germline V gene has CDR1 LGHDT and CDR2 YNNKEL (reference sequence). The CDR3 loop spans 13 amino acids. CDR3 region: CASSQGSGTEAFF. The CDR3 nucleotides read TGTGCCAGCAGCCAAGGTTCGGGTACTGAAGCTTTCTTT.

The gene calls are TRBV20-1 and TRBJ2-3; tentatively, D is TRBD1 or TRBD2 (5 bases each). Germline values: CDR1 DFQATT, CDR2 SNEGSKA (reference sequence). Trimming cost V 3 bases and J 5 bases, with 18 bases left between them. This CDR3 is built from 15 residues. The CDR3, as DNA: TGCAGTGCTAGCGATACTAGTGGACAAGAAGATACGCAGTATTTT. Encoded protein: CSASDTSGQEDTQYF.

The rearrangement joins TRBV6-2 or TRBV6-3 to TRBJ2-3; a possible D gene is TRBD1 (6 bases). Germline CDR1 MNHEY, CDR2 SVGEGT. This CDR3 comprises 16 residues. V was cut by 0 bases and J by 2 bases, with 12 bases left in between. CDR3 sequence (DNA): TGTGCCAGCAGTTACTCGACAGGAGCCTCCACAGATACGCAGTATTTT. Translated: CASSYSTGASTDTQYF.

The chain joins TRBV5-1 to TRBJ2-1; the match to TRBD1 covers 8 bases. This CDR3 has 15 residues. Trimming took 4 bases from V and 7 from J; bases not matched to a gene: 10. The germline V gene has CDR1 SGHRS and CDR2 YFSETQ. The CDR3 bases are TGCGCCAGCAGCCAGACCCGGGACAGGTTAAATGAGCAGTTCTTC. This codes for CASSQTRDRLNEQFF.

The rearrangement uses TRBV5-1 and TRBJ2-1; D perhaps matches TRBD1 (6 bases). The V end lost 0 bases, the J end lost 4 bases, and 14 bases lay between the germline ends. This CDR3 is built from 16 residues. Germline-derived CDR1 and CDR2 are SGHRS and YFSETQ. For the CDR3, the DNA is TGCGCCAGCAGCTTGGCCGGGGACACGCGATACAATGAGCAGTTCTTC. Its protein product is CASSLAGDTRYNEQFF.

The chain is built from TRBV12-3 or TRBV12-4 and TRBJ2-7, with D maybe TRBD2 (6 bases). Deletions cut 4 bases from V and 3 bases from J, with 10 bases between. There are 13 residues in the CDR3. Here the CDR3 reads CASSYRRGYEQYF. The CDR3 nucleotides are TGTGCCAGCAGTTACCGGCGGGGCTACGAGCAGTACTTC.

V and J are TRBV6-2 or TRBV6-3 and TRBJ1-4, with 8 bases identical to TRBD1. The length of the CDR3 is 16 residues. Germline V gene data show CDR1 as MNHEY and CDR2 as SVGEGT. V was pared by 7 bases and J by 5 bases, with 12 bases of the junction left unmatched. The CDR3 nucleotides read TGTGCCAGCACCCCCTTCGGGGACAGGAAGAATGAAAAACTGTTTTTT. Translating it yields CASTPFGDRKNEKLFF.

The chain combines TRBV3-1 with TRBJ2-7; D is perhaps TRBD1 (5 bases). CDR1 and CDR2 (germline): LGHDT, YNNKEL (reference sequence). The ends were cut back, 2 bases at V and 5 bases at J, with 16 bases in the middle. The CDR3 consists of 15 residues. CDR3 in amino acids: CASSQSPRWGDEQYV. Written as DNA, the CDR3 is TGTGCCAGCAGCCAATCGCCGAGGTGGGGCGACGAGCAGTACGTC.